This record covers a single T cell receptor (beta chain). The entry originates in a study of cytomegalovirus exposure and HLA in healthy donors. Using immunoSEQ multiplex PCR, the repertoire was profiled, and TCRdb retains in-frame clones only, with some absent. Of about 70,000 clones detected, almost 95% appear once; the ten largest clones hold under 5.5%. J gave up 6 bases and V 0 bases, and 31 bases lay outside the gene matches. The CDR3 extends over 23 amino acids. Germline lookup yields CDR1 SGHRS and CDR2 YFSETQ. Sequencing was performed on PBMCs. This clonotype was sampled from a man aged 18-30 years in good health and CMV-seropositive. This rearrangement joins TRBV5-1 to TRBJ2-7, with TRBD1 matching over 9 bases. The CDR3 loop reads CASSLAVRDRVDSRPSLGFEQYF. CDR3 bases: TGCGCCAGCAGCTTGGCCGTCCGGGACAGGGTCGATTCGCGGCCGTCGCTGGGGTTCGAGCAGTACTTC.